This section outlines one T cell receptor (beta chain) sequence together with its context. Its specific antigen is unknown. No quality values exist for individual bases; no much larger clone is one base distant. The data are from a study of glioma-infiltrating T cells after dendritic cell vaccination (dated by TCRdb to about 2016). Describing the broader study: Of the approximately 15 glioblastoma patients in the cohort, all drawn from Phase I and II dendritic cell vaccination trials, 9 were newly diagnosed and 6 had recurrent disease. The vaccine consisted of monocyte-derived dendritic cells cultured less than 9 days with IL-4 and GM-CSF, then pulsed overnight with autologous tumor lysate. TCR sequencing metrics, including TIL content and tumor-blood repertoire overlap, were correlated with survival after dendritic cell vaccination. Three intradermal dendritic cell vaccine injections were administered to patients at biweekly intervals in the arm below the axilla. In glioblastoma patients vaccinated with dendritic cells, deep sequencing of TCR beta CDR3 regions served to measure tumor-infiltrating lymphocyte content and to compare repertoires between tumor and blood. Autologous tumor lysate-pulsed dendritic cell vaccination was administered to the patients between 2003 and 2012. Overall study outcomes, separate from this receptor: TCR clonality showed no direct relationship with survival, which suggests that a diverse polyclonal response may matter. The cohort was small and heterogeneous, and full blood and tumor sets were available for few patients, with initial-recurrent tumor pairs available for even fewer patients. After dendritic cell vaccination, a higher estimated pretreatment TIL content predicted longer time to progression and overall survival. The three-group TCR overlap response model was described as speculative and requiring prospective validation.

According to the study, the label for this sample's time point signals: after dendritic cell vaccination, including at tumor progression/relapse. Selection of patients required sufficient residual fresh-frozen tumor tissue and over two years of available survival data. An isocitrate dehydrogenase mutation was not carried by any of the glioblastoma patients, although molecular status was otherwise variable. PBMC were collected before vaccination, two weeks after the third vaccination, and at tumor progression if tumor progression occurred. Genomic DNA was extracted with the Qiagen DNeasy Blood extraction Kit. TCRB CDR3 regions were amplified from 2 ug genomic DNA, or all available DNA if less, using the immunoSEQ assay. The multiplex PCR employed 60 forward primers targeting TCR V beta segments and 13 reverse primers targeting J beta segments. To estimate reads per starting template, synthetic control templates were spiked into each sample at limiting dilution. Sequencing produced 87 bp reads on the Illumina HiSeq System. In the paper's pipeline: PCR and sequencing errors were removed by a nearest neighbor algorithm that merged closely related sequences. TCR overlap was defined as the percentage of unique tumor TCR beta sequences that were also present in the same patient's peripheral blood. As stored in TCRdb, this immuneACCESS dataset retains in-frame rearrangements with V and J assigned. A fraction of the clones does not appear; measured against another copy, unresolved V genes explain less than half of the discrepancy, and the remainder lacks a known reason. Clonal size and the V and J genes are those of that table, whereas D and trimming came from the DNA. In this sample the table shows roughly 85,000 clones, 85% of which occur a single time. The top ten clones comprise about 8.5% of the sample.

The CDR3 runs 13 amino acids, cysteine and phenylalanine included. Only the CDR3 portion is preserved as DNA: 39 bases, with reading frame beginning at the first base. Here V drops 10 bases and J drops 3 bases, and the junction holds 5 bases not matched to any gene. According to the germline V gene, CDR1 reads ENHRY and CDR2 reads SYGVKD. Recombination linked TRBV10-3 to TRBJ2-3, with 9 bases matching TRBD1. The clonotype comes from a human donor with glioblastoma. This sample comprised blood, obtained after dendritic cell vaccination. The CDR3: CATRTGATDTQYF. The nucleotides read TGTGCCACCCGGACAGGGGCAACAGATACGCAGTATTTT.